This T cell receptor beta chain was sequenced for a study of blood T cell repertoires in COVID-19. Whole-study context: Spain, Italy and the United States supplied samples that represented acute and convalescent COVID-19.

The ends were cut back, 8 bases at V and 3 bases at J, with 10 bases in the middle. The CDR3 has 12 residues. CDR1 and CDR2 from the germline V gene are GTSNPN and SVGIG (reference sequence). In the study's own analysis: Reference gene primer amplification yielded estimated nucleated cell counts. The assay was immunoSEQ multiplex PCR, and TCRdb's table has in-frame clones only and misses some. V, J and clone size reflect that table, while D and trimming were determined from the DNA. The table includes under 200,000 clones, around 90% detected once. This sequence joins TRBV30 and TRBJ2-2, with D possibly TRBD2 on 5 matching bases. Sequencing was done on a sample of peripheral blood. The clonotype originates from a man between 18 and 29 years old with acute or convalescent COVID-19. CDR3 residues: CARKGDTGELFF. The CDR3 DNA follows: TGTGCCCGGAAGGGAGACACCGGGGAGCTGTTTTTT.